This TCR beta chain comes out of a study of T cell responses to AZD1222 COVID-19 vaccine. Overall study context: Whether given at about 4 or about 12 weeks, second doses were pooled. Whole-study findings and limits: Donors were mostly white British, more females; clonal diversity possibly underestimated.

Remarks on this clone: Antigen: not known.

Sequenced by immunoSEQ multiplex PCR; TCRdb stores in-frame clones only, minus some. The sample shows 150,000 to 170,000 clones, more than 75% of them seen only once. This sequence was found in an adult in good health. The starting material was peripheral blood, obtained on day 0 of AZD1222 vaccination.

CDR3 protein: CASSFAQGSGYTF. For the CDR3, the DNA is TGTGCCAGCAGTTTTGCTCAGGGGAGCGGCTACACCTTC. The rearrangement uses TRBV28 and TRBJ1-2, with a weak D call TRBD1 (6 bases). V was pared by 3 bases and J by 8 bases, with 13 bases between. Germline values: CDR1 MDHEN, CDR2 SYDVKM. This CDR3 is 13 amino acids long.